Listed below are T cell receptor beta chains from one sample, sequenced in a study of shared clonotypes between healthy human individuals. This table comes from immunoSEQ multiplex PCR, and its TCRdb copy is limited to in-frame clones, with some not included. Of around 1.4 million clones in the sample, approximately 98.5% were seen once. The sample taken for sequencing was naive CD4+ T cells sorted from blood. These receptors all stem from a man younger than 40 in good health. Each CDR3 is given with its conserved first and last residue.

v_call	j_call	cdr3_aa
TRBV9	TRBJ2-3	CASSVATQDTQYF
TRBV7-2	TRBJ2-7	CASSLAPSVISPHEQYF
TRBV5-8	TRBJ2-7	CASSLRPGKRNHRPGEQYF
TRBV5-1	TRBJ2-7	CASSLGPLANTYEQYF
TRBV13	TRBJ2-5	CASNHRAAIQETQYF
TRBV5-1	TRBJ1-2	CASSLVAFYGYTF
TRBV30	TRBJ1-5	CAWSGIDNQPQHF
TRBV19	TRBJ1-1	CASSFTGVRGNTEAFF
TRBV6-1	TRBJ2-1	CASSDRRAVDEQFF
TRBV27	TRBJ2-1	CASSTDRTSGRQSSYNEQFF
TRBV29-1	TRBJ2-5	CSVGLAQETQYF
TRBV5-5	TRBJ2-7	CASSLAGVPSYEQYF
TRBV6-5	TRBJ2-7	CASRHRQGSTYEQYF
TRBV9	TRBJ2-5	CASSVTPMGTQYF
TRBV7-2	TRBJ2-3	CASSLEGLAGYTQYF
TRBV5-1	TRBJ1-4	CASSQGSGEKLFF
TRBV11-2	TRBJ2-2	CASSLGRTENTGELFF
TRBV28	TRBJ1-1	CASSAHTVNTEAFF
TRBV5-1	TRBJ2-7	CASSPGGGYEQYF
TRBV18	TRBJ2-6	CASSPSLSGANVLTF
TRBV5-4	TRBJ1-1	CASRGQGASNTEAFF
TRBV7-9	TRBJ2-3	CASSPQWGTDTQYF